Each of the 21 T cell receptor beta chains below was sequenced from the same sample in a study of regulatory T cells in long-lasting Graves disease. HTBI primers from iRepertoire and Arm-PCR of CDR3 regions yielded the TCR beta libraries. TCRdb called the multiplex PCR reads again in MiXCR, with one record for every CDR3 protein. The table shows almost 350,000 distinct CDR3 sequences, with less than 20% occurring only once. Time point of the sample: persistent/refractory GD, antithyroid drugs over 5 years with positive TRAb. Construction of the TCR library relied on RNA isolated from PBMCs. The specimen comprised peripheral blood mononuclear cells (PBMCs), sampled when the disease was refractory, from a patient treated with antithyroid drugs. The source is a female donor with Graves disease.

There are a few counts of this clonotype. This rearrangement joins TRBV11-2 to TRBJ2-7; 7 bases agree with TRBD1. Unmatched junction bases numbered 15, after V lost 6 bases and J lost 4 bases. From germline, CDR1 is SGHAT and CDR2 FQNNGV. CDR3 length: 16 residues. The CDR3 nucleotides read TGTGCCAGCAGGGGAGCCACACGGGGACAGATTTACGAGCAGTACTTC. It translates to CASRGATRGQIYEQYF.

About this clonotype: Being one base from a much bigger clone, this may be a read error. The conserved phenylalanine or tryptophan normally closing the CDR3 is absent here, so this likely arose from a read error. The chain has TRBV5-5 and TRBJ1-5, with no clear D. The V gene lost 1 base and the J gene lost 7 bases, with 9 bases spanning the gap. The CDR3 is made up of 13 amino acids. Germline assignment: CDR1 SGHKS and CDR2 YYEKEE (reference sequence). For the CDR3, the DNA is TGTGCCAGCAGCTTGAGCGACGACCAGCCCCAGCATTCT. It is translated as CASSLSDDQPQHS.

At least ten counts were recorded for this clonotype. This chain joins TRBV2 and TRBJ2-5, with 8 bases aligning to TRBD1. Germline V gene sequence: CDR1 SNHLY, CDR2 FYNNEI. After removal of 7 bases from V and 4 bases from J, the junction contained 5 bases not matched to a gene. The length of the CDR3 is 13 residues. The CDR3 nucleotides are TGTGCCAGCACACAGGGGGAAGGAGAGACCCAGTACTTC. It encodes CASTQGEGETQYF.

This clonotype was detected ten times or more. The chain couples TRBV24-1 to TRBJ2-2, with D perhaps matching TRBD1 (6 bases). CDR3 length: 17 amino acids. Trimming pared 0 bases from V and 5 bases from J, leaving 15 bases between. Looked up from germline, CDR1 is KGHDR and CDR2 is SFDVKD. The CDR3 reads CATSDLPRTAFTGELFF. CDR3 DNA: TGTGCCACCAGTGATTTGCCGAGGACAGCTTTTACCGGGGAGCTGTTTTTT.

The CDR3 sequence: CASSFSRGDTQYF. The CDR3 bases are TGTGCCAGCAGTTTCTCCCGAGGGGATACGCAGTATTTT. J is TRBJ2-3 and V is TRBV12-3 or TRBV12-4; a weak D match, TRBD2 (5 bases). This CDR3 has 13 amino acids. V lost 3 bases and J lost 6, with 10 bases in between.

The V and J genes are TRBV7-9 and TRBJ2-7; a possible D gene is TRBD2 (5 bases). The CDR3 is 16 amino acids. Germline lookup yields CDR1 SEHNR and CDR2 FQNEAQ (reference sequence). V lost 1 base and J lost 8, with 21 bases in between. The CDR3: CASSLVGGAAAGKQYF. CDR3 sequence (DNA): TGTGCCAGCAGCTTAGTCGGCGGAGCTGCCGCGGGTAAGCAGTACTTC. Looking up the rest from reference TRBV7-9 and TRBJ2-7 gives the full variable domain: DTGVSQNPRHKITKRGQNVTFRCDPISEHNRLYWYRQTLGQGPEFLTYFQNEAQLEKSRLLSDRFSAERPKGSFSTLEIQRTEQGDSAMYLCASSLVGGAAAGKQYFGPGTRLTVT.

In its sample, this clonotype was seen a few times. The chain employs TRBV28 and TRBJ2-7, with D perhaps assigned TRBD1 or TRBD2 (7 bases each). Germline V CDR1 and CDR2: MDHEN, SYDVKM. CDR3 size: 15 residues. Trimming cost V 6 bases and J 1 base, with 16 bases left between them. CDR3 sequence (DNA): TGTGCCAGCAGCCCCACAGGGGAGGGTTCCTACGAGCAGTACTTC. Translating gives CASSPTGEGSYEQYF.

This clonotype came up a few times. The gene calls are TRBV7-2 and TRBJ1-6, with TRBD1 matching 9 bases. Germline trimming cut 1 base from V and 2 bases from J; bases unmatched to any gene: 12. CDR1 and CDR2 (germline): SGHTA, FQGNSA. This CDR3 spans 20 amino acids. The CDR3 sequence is CASSLDEDRGLVTYNSPLHF. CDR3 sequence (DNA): TGTGCCAGCAGCTTAGACGAGGACAGGGGACTCGTCACCTATAATTCACCCCTCCACTTT.

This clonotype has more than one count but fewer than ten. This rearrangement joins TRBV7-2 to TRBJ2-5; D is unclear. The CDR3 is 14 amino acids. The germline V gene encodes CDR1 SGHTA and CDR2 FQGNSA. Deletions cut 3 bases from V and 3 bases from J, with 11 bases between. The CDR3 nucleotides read TGTGCCAGCAGCTTTAATCAGAGGAAAGAGACCCAGTACTTC. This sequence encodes CASSFNQRKETQYF.

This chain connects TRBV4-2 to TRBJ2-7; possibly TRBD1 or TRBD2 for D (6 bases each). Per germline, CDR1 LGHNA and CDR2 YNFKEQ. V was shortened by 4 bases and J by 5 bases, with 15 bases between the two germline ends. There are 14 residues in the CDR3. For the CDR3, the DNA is TGTGCCAGCAGCCGCAGGGGAACTAGCAACGAGCAGTACTTC. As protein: CASSRRGTSNEQYF.

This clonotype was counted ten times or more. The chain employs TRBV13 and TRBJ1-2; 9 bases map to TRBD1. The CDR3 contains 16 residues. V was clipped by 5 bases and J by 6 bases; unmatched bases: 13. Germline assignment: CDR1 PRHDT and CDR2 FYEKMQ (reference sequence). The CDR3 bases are TGTGCCAGCAGCCTTGGACAGGGGACGCGGATAGATGGCTACACCTTC. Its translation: CASSLGQGTRIDGYTF.

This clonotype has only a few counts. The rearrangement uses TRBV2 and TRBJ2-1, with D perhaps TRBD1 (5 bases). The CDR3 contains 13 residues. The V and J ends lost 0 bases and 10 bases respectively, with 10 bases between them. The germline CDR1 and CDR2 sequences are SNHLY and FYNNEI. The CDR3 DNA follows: TGTGCCAGCAGTGAAGCCAGGGCAGGGGAGCAGTTCTTC. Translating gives CASSEARAGEQFF.

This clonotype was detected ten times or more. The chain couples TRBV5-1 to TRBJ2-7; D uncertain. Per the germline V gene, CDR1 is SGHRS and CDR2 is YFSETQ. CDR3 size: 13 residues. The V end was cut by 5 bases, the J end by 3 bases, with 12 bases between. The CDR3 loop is CASSGESSYEQYF. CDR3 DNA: TGCGCCAGCAGTGGAGAGAGCAGCTACGAGCAGTACTTC.

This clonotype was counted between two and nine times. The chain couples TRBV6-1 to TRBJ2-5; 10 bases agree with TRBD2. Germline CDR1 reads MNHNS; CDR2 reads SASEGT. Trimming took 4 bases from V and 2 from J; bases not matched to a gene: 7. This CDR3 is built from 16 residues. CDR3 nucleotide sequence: TGTGCCAGCAGTGCCCAACTAGCGGGACTTCAAGAGACCCAGTACTTC. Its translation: CASSAQLAGLQETQYF.

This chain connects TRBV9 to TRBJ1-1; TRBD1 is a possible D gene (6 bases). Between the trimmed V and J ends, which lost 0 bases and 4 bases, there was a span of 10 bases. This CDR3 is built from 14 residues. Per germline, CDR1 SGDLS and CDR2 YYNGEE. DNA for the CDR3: TGTGCCAGCAGCGTAGGGCAGGGGAGCACTGAAGCTTTCTTT. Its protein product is CASSVGQGSTEAFF.

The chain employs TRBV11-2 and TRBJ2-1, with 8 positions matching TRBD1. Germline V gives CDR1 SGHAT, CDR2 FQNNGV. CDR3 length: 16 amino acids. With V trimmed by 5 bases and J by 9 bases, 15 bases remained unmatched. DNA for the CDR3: TGTGCCAGCAGCCCCCCCGCAGGGGGCTTGGTTGGTGAGCAGTTCTTC. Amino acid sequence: CASSPPAGGLVGEQFF.

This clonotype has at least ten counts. CDR3 DNA: TGTGCCAGCTCCTCTAGGACCCCGAACATTCAGTACTTC. Protein sequence: CASSSRTPNIQYF. The chain has TRBV28 and TRBJ2-4; no clear D gene. Trimming shortened V by 8 bases and J by 7 bases, and 15 bases separated the two germline ends. Germline V gives CDR1 MDHEN, CDR2 SYDVKM. The CDR3 extends over 13 amino acids.

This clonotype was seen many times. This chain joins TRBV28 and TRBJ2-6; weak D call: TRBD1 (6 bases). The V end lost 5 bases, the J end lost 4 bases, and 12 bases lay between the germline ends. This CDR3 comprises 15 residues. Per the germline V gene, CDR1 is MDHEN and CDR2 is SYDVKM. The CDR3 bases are TGTGCCAGCAGTGCGACAGGTTCCGGGGCCAACGTCCTGACTTTC. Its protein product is CASSATGSGANVLTF.

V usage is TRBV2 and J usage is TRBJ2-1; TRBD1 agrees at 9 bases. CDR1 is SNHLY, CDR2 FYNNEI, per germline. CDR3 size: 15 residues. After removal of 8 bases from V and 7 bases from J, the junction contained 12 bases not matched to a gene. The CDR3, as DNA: TGTGCCAGCTTTACCGGGGACAGGGTCGGGAATGAGCAGTTCTTC. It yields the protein CASFTGDRVGNEQFF.

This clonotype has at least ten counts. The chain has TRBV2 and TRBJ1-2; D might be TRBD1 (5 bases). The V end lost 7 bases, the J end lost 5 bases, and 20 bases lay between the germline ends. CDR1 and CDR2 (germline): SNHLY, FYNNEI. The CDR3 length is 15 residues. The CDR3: CASNPGRGARYGYTF. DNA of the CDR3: TGTGCCAGCAACCCGGGGAGGGGCGCTCGGTATGGCTACACCTTC. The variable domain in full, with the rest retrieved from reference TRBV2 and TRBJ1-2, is EPEVTQTPSHQVTQMGQEVILRCVPISNHLYFYWYRQILGQKVEFLVSFYNNEISEKSEIFDDQFSVERPDGSNFTLKIRSTKLEDSAMYFCASNPGRGARYGYTFGSGTRLTVV.

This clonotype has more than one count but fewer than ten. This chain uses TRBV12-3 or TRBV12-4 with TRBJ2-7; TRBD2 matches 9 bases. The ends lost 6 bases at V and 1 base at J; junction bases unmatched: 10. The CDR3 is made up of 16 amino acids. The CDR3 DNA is TGTGCCAGCAGCCCGATTAGCGGGAGAAGGTCCTACGAGCAGTACTTC. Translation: CASSPISGRRSYEQYF.